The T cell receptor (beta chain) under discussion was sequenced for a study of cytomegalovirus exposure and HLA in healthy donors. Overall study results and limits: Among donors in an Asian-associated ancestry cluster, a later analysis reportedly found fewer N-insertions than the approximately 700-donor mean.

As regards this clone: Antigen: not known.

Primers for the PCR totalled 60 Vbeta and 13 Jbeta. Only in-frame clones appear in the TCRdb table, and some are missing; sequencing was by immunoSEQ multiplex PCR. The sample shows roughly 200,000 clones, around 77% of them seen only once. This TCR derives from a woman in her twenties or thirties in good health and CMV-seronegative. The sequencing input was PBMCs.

DNA for the CDR3: TGCAGCGCCCGGATCGGGGACTATAATTCACCCCTCCACTTT. This gives the protein CSARIGDYNSPLHF. The chain links TRBV29-1 to TRBJ1-6; D is ambiguous. V was pared by 7 bases and J by 3 bases, with 13 bases between. From germline, CDR1 is SQVTM and CDR2 ANQGSEA. CDR3 length: 14 amino acids.